This TCR beta chain was found in a study of naive and memory T cell subsets. Cells stained for CD3, CD4, CD8, CD45RA and CD27 were sorted into four subsets. This clonotype appeared a few times. Both TRBC1 and TRBC2 were covered by a beta constant-region primer of two equimolar oligonucleotides. Nested alpha and beta constant-region primers with the SP2 primer drove four PCR rounds on ligated cDNA. TCRdb fed the UMI-ligation and nested PCR reads into MiXCR, producing one record per CDR3 protein. The sample carries tens of thousands of distinct CDR3 sequences, approximately 17% recorded once. The CDR3 consists of 15 residues. V was clipped by 2 bases and J by 3 bases, with 15 bases between them. Germline V lookup: CDR1 SGHRS, CDR2 YFSETQ.

Sequenced material: effector memory CD4+ T cells from blood. The subset denotes: effector memory, CD45RA- CD27-. The chain combines TRBV5-1 with TRBJ2-7; D is perhaps TRBD1 (5 bases). The receptor's source is a human donor in good health. The chain's CDR3 is CASSFPGSAVYEQYF. For the CDR3, the DNA is TGCGCCAGCAGCTTCCCAGGGTCAGCCGTCTACGAGCAGTACTTC.